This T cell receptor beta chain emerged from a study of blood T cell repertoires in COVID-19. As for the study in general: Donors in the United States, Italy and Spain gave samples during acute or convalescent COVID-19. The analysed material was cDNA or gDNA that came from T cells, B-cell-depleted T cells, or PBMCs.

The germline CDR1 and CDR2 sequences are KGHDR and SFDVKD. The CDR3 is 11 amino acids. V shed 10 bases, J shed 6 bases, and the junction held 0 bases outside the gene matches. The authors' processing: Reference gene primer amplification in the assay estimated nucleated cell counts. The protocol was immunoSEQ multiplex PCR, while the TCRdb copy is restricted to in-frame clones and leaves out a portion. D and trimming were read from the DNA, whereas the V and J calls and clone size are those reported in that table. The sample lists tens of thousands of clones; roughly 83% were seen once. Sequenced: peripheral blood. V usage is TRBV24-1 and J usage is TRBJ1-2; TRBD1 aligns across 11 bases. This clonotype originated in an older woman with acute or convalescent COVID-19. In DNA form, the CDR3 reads TGTGCCACGGGACAGGGGGATGGCTACACCTTC. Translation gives CATGQGDGYTF.